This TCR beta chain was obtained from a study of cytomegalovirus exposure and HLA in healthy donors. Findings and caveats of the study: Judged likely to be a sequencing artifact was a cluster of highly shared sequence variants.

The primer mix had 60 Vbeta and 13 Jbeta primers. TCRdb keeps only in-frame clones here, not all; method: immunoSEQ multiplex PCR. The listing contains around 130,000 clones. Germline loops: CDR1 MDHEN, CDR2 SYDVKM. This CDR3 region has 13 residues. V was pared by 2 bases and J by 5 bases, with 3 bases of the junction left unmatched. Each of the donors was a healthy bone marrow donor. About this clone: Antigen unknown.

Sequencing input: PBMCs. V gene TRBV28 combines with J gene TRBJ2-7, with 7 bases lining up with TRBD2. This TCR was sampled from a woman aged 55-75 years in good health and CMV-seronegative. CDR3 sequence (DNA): TGTGCCAGCAGTTTACGACTAGCCCACGAGCAGTACTTC. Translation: CASSLRLAHEQYF.